The TCR beta chain described here comes from a study of regulatory T cells in long-lasting Graves disease. This clonotype was counted ten times or more. Specified time point: newly diagnosed GD, antithyroid drugs for less than 3 months. RNA extracted from PBMCs served as the sequencing template. This CDR3 region has 16 residues. Germline-derived CDR1 and CDR2 are MNHEY and SVGAGI. V was shortened by 2 bases and J by 0 bases, with 11 bases between the two germline ends. According to the study, TCR beta libraries were built with iRepertoire HTBI primers and CDR3-region Arm-PCR. TCRdb recomputed calls from the multiplex PCR reads with MiXCR, one row per CDR3 protein. The repertoire has some 450,000 distinct CDR3 sequences, approximately 16% of them found once; the top ten carry 9.5% to 12%. Another study also made use of these data, one on T cells in Graves' hyperthyroidism and ophthalmopathy.

The chain employs TRBV6-5 and TRBJ1-5; D not certain. The source was peripheral blood mononuclear cells (PBMCs), collected at new diagnosis, from a patient treated with antithyroid drugs. This TCR derives from a woman aged 25 to 39 with Graves disease. The CDR3 coding sequence is TGTGCCAGCAGTTACGGAGGGCAGAATAGCAATCAGCCCCAGCATTTT. Translation gives CASSYGGQNSNQPQHF.